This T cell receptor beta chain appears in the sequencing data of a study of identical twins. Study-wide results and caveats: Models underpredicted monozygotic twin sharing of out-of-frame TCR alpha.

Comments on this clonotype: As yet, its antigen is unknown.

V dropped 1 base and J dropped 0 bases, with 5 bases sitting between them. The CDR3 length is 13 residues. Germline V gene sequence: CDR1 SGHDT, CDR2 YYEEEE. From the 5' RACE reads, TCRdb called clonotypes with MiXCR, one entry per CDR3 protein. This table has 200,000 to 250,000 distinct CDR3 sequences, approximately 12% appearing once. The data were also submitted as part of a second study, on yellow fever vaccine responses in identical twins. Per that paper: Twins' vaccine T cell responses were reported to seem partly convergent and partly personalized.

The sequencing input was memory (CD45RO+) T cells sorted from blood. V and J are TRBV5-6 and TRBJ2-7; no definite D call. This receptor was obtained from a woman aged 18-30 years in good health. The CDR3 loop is CASSLYNSYEQYF. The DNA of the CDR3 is TGTGCCAGCAGCTTGTACAACTCCTACGAGCAGTACTTC. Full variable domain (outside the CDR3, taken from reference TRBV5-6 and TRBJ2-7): DAGVTQSPTHLIKTRGQQVTLRCSPKSGHDTVSWYQQALGQGPQFIFQYYEEEERQRGNFPDRFSGHQFPNYSSELNVNALLLGDSALYLCASSLYNSYEQYFGPGTRLTVT.